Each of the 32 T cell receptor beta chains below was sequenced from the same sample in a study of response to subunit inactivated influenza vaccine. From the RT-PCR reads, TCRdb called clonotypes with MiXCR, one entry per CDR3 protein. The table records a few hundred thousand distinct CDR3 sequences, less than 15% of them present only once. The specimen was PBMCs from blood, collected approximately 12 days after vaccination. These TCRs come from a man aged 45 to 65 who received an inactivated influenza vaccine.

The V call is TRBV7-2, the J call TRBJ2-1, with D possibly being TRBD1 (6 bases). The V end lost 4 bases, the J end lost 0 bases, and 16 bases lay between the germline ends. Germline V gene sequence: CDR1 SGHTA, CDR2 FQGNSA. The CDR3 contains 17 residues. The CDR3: CASSSRRTGRSYNEQFF. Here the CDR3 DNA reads TGTGCCAGCAGCTCTCGACGAACAGGGCGCTCCTACAATGAGCAGTTCTTC.

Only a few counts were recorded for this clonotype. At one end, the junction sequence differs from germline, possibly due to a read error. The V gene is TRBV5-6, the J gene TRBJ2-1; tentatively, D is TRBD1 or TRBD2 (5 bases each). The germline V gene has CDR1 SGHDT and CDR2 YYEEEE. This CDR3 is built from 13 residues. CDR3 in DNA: TGTGCCAGCAGCGCCCCCGGGACCCCTGAGGGGCTCTTC. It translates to CASSAPGTPEGLF.

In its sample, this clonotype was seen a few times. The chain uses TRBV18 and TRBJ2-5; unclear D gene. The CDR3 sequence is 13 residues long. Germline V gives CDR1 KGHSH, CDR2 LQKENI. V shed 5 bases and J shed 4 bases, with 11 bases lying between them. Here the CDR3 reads CASSADGRETQYF. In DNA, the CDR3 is TGTGCCAGCTCAGCGGACGGACGAGAGACCCAGTACTTC.

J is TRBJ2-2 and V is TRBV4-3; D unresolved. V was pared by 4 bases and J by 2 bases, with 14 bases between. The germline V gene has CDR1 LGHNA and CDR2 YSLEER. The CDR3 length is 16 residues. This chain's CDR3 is CASSLQPTPNTGELFF. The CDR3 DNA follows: TGCGCCAGCAGCCTACAACCCACCCCCAACACCGGGGAGCTGTTTTTT.

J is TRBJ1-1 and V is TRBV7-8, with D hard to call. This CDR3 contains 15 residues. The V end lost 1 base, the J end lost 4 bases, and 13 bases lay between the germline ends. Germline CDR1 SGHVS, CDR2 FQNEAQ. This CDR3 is CASSLELTRSTEAFF. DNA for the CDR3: TGTGCCAGCAGCTTAGAGCTCACGCGGAGCACTGAAGCTTTCTTT.

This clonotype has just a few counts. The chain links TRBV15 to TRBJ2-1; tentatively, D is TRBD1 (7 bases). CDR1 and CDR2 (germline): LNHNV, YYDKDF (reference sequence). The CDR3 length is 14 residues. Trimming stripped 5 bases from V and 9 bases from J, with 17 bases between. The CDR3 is CATSGDGRQGEQFF. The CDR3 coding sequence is TGTGCCACCAGCGGCGACGGGAGACAGGGTGAGCAGTTCTTC.

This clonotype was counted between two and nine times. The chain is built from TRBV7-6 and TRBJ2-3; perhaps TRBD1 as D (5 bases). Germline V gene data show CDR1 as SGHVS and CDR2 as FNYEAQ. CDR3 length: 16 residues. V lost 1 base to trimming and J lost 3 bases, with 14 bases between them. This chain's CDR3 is CASSLVMFQGTDTQYF. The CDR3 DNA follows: TGTGCCAGCAGCTTAGTTATGTTCCAGGGAACAGATACGCAGTATTTT.

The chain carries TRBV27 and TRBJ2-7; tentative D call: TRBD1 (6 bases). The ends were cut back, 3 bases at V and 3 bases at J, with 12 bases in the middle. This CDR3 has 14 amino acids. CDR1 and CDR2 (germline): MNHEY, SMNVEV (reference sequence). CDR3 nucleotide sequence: TGTGCCAGCAGTTTTCAGGGGAATCTCTACGAGCAGTACTTC. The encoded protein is CASSFQGNLYEQYF.

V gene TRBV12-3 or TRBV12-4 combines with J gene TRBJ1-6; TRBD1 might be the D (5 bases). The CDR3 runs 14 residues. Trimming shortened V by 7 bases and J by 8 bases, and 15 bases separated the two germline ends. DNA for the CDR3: TGTGCCAGCACCCGAGGGGCCAGGGATTCACCCCTCCACTTT. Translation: CASTRGARDSPLHF.

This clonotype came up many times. CDR3 sequence reads: CASSQGLAGANVLTF. The CDR3 DNA reads TGCGCCAGCAGCCAAGGACTGGCTGGGGCCAACGTCCTGACTTTC. V and J are TRBV4-1 and TRBJ2-6; unclear D gene. V lost 1 base and J 2 bases, leaving 6 bases between the germline ends. Germline V gives CDR1 MGHRA, CDR2 YSYEKL. This CDR3 comprises 15 residues.

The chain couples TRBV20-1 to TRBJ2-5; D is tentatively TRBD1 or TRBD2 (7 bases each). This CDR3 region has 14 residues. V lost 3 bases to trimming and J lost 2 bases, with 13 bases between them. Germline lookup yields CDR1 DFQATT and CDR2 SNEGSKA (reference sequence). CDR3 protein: CSARTGREQETQYF. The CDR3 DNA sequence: TGCAGTGCTAGGACAGGGAGGGAACAAGAGACCCAGTACTTC.

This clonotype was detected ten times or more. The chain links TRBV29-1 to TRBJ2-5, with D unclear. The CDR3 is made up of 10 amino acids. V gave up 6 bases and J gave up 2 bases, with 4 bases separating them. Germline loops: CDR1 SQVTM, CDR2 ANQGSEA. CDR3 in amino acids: CSVPQETQYF. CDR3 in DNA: TGCAGCGTCCCTCAAGAGACCCAGTACTTC.

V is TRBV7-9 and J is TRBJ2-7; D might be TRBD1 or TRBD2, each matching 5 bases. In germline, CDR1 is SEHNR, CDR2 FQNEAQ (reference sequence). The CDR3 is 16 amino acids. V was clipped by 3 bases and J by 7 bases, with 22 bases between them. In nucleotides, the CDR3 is TGTGCCAGCAGCTTGGGACGTGGCAGTAACCCGGGGGAGCAGTACTTC. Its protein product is CASSLGRGSNPGEQYF.

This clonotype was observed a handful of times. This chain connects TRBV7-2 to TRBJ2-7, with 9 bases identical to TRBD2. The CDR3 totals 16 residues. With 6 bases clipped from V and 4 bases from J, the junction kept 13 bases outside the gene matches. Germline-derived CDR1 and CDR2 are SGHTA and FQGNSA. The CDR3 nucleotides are TGTGCCAGCAGTTCTAGAGGTAGCGGGAGTGGGTACGAGCAGTACTTC. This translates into CASSSRGSGSGYEQYF.

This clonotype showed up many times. The CDR3 here is CASSSSGVGGELFF. CDR3 nucleotide sequence: TGTGCCAGCAGCTCCTCAGGAGTGGGCGGGGAGCTGTTTTTT. J is TRBJ2-2 and V is TRBV7-3; no clear D gene. The CDR3 consists of 14 residues. The V end lost 4 bases, the J end lost 7 bases, and 13 bases lay between the germline ends. Germline-derived CDR1 and CDR2 are SGHTA and FQGTGA.

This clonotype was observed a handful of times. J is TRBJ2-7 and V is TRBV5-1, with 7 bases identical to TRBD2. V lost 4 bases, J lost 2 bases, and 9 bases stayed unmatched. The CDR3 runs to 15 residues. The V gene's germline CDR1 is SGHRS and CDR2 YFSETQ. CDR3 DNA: TGCGCCAGCAGCCCTACGGGAGGAGCGACCTACGAGCAGTACTTC. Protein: CASSPTGGATYEQYF. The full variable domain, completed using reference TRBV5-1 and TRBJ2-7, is KAGVTQTPRYLIKTRGQQVTLSCSPISGHRSVSWYQQTPGQGLQFLFEYFSETQRNKGNFPGRFSGRQFSNSRSEMNVSTLELGDSALYLCASSPTGGATYEQYFGPGTRLTVT.

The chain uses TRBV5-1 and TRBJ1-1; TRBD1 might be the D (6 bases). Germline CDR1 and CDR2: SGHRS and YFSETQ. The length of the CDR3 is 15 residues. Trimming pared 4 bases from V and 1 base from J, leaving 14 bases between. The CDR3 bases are TGCGCCAGCAGCCCCGGGGGCGGTGGGAACACTGAAGCTTTCTTT. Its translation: CASSPGGGGNTEAFF.

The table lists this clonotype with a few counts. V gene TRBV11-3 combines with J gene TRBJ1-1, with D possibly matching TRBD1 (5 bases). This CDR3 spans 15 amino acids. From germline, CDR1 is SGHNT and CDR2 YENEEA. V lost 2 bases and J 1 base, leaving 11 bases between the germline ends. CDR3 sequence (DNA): TGTGCCAGCAGCTTAACCGGGGCCTCGAACACTGAAGCTTTCTTT. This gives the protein CASSLTGASNTEAFF.

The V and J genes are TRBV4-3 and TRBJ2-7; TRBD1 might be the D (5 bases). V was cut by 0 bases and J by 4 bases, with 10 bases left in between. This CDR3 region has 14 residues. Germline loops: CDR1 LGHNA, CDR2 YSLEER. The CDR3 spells CASSQDQGVYEQYF. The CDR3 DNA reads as TGCGCCAGCAGCCAAGACCAGGGTGTGTACGAGCAGTACTTC.

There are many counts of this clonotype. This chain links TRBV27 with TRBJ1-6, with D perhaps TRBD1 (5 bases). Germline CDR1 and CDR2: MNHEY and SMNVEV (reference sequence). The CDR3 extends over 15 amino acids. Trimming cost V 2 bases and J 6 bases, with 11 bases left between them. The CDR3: CASSLLGVGNSPLHF. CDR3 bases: TGTGCCAGCAGTTTACTAGGGGTTGGTAATTCACCCCTCCACTTT.

DNA of the CDR3: TGTGCCAGCAGGAAGGGACTAGCGGGAGTGGAGACCCAGTACTTC. Amino acids: CASRKGLAGVETQYF. The chain carries TRBV6-2 or TRBV6-3 and TRBJ2-5; 14 bases agree with TRBD2. Losses at the gene ends were 6 bases for V and 5 bases for J; bases not matched to a gene: 5. CDR3 length: 15 amino acids. Germline CDR1 is MNHEY and CDR2 is SVGEGT.

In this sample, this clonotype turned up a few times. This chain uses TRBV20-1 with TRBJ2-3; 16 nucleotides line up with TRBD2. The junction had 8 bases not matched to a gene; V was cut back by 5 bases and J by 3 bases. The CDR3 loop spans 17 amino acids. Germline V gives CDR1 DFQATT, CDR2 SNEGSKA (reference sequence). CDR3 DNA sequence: TGCAGTGCTTGTGACGGGACTAGCGGGGGGGGAACAGATACGCAGTATTTT. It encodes CSACDGTSGGGTDTQYF.

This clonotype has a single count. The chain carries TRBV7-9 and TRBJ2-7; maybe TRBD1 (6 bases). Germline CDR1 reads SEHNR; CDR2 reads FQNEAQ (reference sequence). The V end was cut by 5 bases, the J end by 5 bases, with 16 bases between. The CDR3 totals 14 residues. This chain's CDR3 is CASSLAGVNNEQYF. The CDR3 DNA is TGTGCCAGCAGCCTCGCAGGGGTAAACAACGAGCAGTACTTC.

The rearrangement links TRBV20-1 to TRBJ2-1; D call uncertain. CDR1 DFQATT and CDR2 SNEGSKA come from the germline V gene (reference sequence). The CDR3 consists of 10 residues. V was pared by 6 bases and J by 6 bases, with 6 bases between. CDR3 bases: TGCAGTGCCATCGCCAATGAGCAGTTCTTC. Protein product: CSAIANEQFF.

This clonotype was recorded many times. The CDR3 sequence is CASSLDRGLRSEQFF. CDR3 DNA: TGTGCCAGCAGCTTGGACAGGGGGCTTAGGTCTGAGCAGTTCTTC. The V gene is TRBV5-6, the J gene TRBJ2-1, with TRBD1 identical over 9 bases. V was pared by 0 bases and J by 9 bases, with 7 bases of the junction left unmatched. The CDR3 sequence is 15 residues long. Germline V CDR1 and CDR2: SGHDT, YYEEEE.

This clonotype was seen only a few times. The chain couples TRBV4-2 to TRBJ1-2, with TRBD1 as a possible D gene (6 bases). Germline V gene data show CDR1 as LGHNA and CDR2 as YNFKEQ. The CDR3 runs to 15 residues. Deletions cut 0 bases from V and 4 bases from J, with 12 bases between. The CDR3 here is CASSQEWTVSYGYTF. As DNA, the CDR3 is TGTGCCAGCAGCCAAGAATGGACAGTTTCCTATGGCTACACCTTC.

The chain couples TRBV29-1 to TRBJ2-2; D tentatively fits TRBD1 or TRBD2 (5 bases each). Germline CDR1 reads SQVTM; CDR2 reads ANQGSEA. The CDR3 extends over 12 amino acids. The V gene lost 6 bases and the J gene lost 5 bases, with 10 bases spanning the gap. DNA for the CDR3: TGCAGCGTAGGGACGGGAACCGGGGAGCTGTTTTTT. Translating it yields CSVGTGTGELFF.

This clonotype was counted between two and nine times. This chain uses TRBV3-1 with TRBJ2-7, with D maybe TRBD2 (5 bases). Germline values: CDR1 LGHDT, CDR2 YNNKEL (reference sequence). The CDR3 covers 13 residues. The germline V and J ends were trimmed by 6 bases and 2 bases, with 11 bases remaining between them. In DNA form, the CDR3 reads TGTGCCAGCAGACGAGCCGGGACCTACGAGCAGTACTTC. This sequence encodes CASRRAGTYEQYF.

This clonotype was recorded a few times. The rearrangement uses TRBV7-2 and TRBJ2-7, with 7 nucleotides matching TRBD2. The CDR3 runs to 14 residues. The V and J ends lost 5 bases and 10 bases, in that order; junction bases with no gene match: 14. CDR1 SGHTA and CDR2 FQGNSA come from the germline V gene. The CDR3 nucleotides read TGTGCCAGCAGCCCAAGTCGGGGACTAAACCATCAGTACTTC. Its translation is CASSPSRGLNHQYF.

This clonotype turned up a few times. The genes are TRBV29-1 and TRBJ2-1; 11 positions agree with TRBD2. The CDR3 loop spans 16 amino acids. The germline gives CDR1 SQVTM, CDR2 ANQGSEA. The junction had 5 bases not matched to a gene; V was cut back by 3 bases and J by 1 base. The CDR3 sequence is CSVDRSSGRSYNEQFF. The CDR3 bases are TGCAGCGTTGACCGGTCTAGCGGGAGGTCCTACAATGAGCAGTTCTTC.

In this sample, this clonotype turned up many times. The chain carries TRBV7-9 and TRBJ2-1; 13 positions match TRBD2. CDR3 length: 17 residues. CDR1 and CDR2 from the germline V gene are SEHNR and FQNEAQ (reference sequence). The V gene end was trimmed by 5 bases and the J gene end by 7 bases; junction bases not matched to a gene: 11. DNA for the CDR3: TGTGCCAGCAGCGCGCGCCCGGGACTAGCGGGGTGGAATGAGCAGTTCTTC. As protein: CASSARPGLAGWNEQFF.

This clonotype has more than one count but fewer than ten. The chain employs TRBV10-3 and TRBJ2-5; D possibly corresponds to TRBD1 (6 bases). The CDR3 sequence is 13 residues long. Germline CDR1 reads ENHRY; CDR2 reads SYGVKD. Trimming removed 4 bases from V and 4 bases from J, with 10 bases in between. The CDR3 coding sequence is TGTGCCATCAGTGCGGGCAGGGGAGAGACCCAGTACTTC. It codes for CAISAGRGETQYF.